This T cell receptor (beta chain) was recovered during a study of blood T cell repertoires in COVID-19 (dated by TCRdb to about 2020). Background for the entire study: Samples covering the acute and convalescent phases of COVID-19 were provided by collaborators in the United States, Italy and Spain. The prospective study material was composed of cDNA or gDNA derived from T cells, B-cell-depleted T cells, or PBMCs. Subjects who had been exposed to COVID-19, were actively infected with it, or had recovered from it provided the deeply sampled blood TCRbeta repertoires that made up the dataset. The repertoires were made available in a free public database intended to serve as a resource for research on the immune response to SARS-CoV-2. The samples were drawn from the first 160 participants of the ongoing ImmuneRACE study and from over a thousand subjects provided by 6 global collaborators. Sample metadata almost always included a de-identified subject ID, COVID-19 status, age in years and sex. Where HLA class I and class II types were available, the types were taken from metadata supplied by the sample provider, not from assay-based typing.

Of note for this clone: Its antigen is unknown. Base-call qualities are not available, and no considerably larger clone is one nucleotide away.

In Seattle, one collaborating source enrolled patients while the infection was active and tracked those patients longitudinally over the course of disease. Collaborating institutions collected whole blood in K2EDTA tubes following their own protocols. For TCRbeta analysis, collaborators shipped samples as frozen whole blood, isolated PBMCs, or DNA extracted from either of those sample types. Overall results and qualifications from the work: Clinical and demographic metadata were provided uncurated, with the amount varying by source and participant.

TCRbeta CDR3 regions were amplified from genomic DNA using the immunoSEQ Assay, a bias-controlled multiplex PCR. In the authors' own workflow: Nucleated cell counts per sample were estimated from amplification of reference gene primers within the assay. Sequence reads were collapsed and filtered to measure the absolute abundance of every unique TCRbeta CDR3 rearrangement. For each sample, productive Simpson clonality was calculated as the square root of Simpson's diversity index over productive rearrangements. TCRdb retrieved this table from immuneACCESS and kept in-frame rearrangements only. Not all clones are present; in checked studies, unresolved V genes account for under half, and no reason is known for the remainder. That table is the source of V, J and clone size, and D and trimming were worked out from the DNA. This sample is represented by hundreds of thousands of clones; 87% of them were singletons. Jointly, the top ten make up around 6% of the sample.

Taken from cysteine to phenylalanine, the CDR3 has 15 residues. Left in the record is the CDR3 DNA by itself, 45 bases read in frame from the first base. The germline V gene yields SNHLY for CDR1 and FYNNEI for CDR2. V is clipped by 5 bases and J by 0 bases, and the sequence between their germline boundaries is 11 bases long. Material: peripheral blood. The V and J segments used are TRBV2 and TRBJ1-5; TRBD1 is perhaps the D gene, given 6 matching bases. This clonotype originated in a woman aged 45-65 years with COVID-19, enrolled during active disease. The CDR3 loop reads CASSTQGYSNQPQHF. In nucleotide form, the sequence is TGTGCCAGCAGTACACAGGGTTATAGCAATCAGCCCCAGCATTTT.